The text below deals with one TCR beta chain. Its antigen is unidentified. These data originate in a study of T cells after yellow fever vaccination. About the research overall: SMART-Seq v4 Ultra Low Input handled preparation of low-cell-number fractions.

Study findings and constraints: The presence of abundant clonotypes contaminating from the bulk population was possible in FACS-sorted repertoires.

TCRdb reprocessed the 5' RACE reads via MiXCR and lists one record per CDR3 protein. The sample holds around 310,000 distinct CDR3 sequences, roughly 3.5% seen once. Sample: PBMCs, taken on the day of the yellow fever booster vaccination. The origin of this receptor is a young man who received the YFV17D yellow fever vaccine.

This CDR3 reads CASSSFSTDTQYF. In DNA form, the CDR3 reads TGCGCCAGCAGCTCATTTAGCACAGATACGCAGTATTTT. The V call is TRBV5-1, the J call TRBJ2-3, with no clear D. The CDR3 length is 13 residues. Germline V gives CDR1 SGHRS, CDR2 YFSETQ. Trimming stripped 3 bases from V and 0 bases from J, with 5 bases between.